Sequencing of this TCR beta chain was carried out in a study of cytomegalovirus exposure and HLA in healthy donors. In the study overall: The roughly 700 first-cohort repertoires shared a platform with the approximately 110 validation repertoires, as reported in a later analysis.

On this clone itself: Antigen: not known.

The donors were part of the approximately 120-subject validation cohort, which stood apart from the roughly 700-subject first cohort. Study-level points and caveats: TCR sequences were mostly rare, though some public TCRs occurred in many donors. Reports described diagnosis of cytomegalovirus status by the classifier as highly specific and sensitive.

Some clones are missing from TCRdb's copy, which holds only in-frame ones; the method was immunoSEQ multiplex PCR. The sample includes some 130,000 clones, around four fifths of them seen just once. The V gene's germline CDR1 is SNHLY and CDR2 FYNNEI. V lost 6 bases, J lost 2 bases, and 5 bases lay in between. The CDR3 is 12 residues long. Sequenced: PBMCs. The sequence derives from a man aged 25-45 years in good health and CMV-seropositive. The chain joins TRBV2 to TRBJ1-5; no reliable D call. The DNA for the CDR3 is TGTGCCAGCAGGCAGGGCAATCAGCCCCAGCATTTT. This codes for CASRQGNQPQHF.